This TCR beta chain comes out of a study of CD8 T cells in Susac syndrome. It was with random hexamers that about 0.45 to 1 ug RNA was reverse transcribed. TCR beta CDR3 was amplified by immunoSEQ covering 54 Vbeta and 13 Jbeta. One entry per CDR3 protein, called by TCRdb with MiXCR from the immunoSEQ multiplex PCR reads. In the table there are about 110,000 distinct CDR3 sequences, around 97% of which are singletons. Germline V gene sequence: CDR1 SQVTM, CDR2 ANQGSEA. The CDR3 consists of 13 residues. Deletions cut 2 bases from V and 0 bases from J, with 5 bases between. CD8+ and CD4+ T cells taken from blood had their TCR beta sequenced. Controls matched for age and sex were healthy donors.

The V and J genes are TRBV29-1 and TRBJ1-3; no clear D gene. Sequencing was performed on CD4+ T cells from PBMCs. The clonotype comes from a human donor in good health. CDR3 DNA sequence: TGCAGCGTTGAAAAATACTCTGGAAACACCATATATTTT. Translating it yields CSVEKYSGNTIYF.